One and the same sample provided the 27 T cell receptor beta chains below, sequenced in a study of cytomegalovirus exposure and HLA in healthy donors. Vbeta (60) and Jbeta (13) primers were used in the PCR. TCRdb's table, derived via immunoSEQ multiplex PCR, lists solely in-frame clones and lacks some. The table includes roughly 120,000 clones, under 85% detected once. The sample taken for sequencing was PBMCs. These receptors all stem from a woman aged 50 to 60 in good health and CMV-seropositive.

The chain couples TRBV5-1 to TRBJ2-7, with a tentative D call TRBD2 (5 bases). V lost 4 bases and J 5 bases, leaving 22 bases between the germline ends. CDR3 length: 16 residues. CDR1 and CDR2 (germline): SGHRS, YFSETQ. The CDR3 loop reads CASSLEVGLRSHEQYF. CDR3 nucleotide sequence: TGCGCCAGCAGCCTGGAAGTCGGACTCAGGTCGCACGAGCAGTACTTC.

The chain combines TRBV7-2 with TRBJ2-3; 14 nucleotides line up with TRBD2. The CDR3 is 17 residues long. Per the germline V gene, CDR1 is SGHTA and CDR2 is FQGNSA. The junction had 7 bases not matched to a gene; V was cut back by 5 bases and J by 3 bases. The CDR3 nucleotides read TGTGCCAGCAGCGCGACTAGCGGGGGGGCGGGGACAGATACGCAGTATTTT. Translation gives CASSATSGGAGTDTQYF.

V gene TRBV10-3 combines with J gene TRBJ2-3; 10 nucleotides match TRBD2. Germline CDR1 and CDR2: ENHRY and SYGVKD. With V trimmed by 4 bases and J by 1 base, 2 bases remained unmatched. This CDR3 region has 15 residues. CDR3: CAISGGTSGTDTQYF. DNA for the CDR3: TGTGCCATCAGTGGGGGGACTAGCGGCACAGATACGCAGTATTTT.

CDR3: CASSQRAYEQYF. For the CDR3, the DNA is TGTGCCAGCAGCCAGAGGGCCTACGAGCAGTACTTC. The J gene is TRBJ2-7, the V gene TRBV14; D possibly corresponds to TRBD2 (5 bases). This CDR3 comprises 12 residues. The germline V and J ends were trimmed by 3 bases and 2 bases, with 5 bases remaining between them. Germline CDR1 SGHDN, CDR2 FVKESK.

This chain uses TRBV15 with TRBJ2-7, with 10 bases aligning to TRBD1. V was pared by 0 bases and J by 2 bases, with 10 bases of the junction left unmatched. The CDR3 spans 18 residues. Germline-derived CDR1 and CDR2 are LNHNV and YYDKDF (reference sequence). DNA for the CDR3: TGTGCCACCAGCAGAGATCCCCGTCAGGGACAGGGGACCTACGAGCAGTACTTC. Amino acids: CATSRDPRQGQGTYEQYF.

The chain couples TRBV7-6 to TRBJ2-7; TRBD2 matches 7 bases. The germline V gene encodes CDR1 SGHVS and CDR2 FNYEAQ. This CDR3 is 16 amino acids long. V lost 4 bases to trimming and J lost 6 bases; unmatched junction nucleotides: 15. The CDR3 loop reads CASSSQGGGTTGEQYF. The DNA for the CDR3 is TGTGCCAGCAGCTCTCAGGGAGGAGGGACTACCGGCGAGCAGTACTTC.

The chain employs TRBV4-3 and TRBJ2-3; tentatively, D is TRBD2 (6 bases). The CDR3 consists of 15 residues. V was pared by 0 bases and J by 3 bases, with 10 bases between. CDR1 and CDR2 from the germline V gene are LGHNA and YSLEER. The CDR3 DNA reads as TGCGCCAGCAGCCAAGAGACTAGTATGACAGATACGCAGTATTTT. It specifies CASSQETSMTDTQYF.

This chain uses TRBV4-3 with TRBJ2-1, with TRBD2 matching over 7 bases. The germline V gene encodes CDR1 LGHNA and CDR2 YSLEER. V lost 1 base, J lost 0 bases, and 6 bases stayed unmatched. CDR3 size: 17 residues. As DNA, the CDR3 is TGCGCCAGCAGCCAAGGTCTAGCGGTAAGCTCCTACAATGAGCAGTTCTTC. This sequence encodes CASSQGLAVSSYNEQFF.

This CDR3 is CASSVATAGGQDEQFF. The CDR3 DNA reads as TGTGCCAGCAGCGTAGCTACGGCGGGAGGGCAAGATGAGCAGTTCTTC. J is TRBJ2-1 and V is TRBV9; TRBD2 agrees at 9 bases. The V segment lost 0 bases and the J segment 8 bases; nucleotides outside the gene matches: 9. Germline-derived CDR1 and CDR2 are SGDLS and YYNGEE. The CDR3 extends over 16 amino acids.

V gene TRBV5-4 combines with J gene TRBJ2-7; D is possibly TRBD2 (5 bases). With 4 bases removed from V and 7 bases from J, the gap between germline ends came to 12 bases. The CDR3 sequence is 12 residues long. The germline gives CDR1 SGHNT, CDR2 YYREEE (reference sequence). As DNA, the CDR3 is TGTGCCAGCAGCGGACCTAGCCAAGAGCAGTACTTC. Translating it yields CASSGPSQEQYF.

The chain recombines TRBV12-1 with TRBJ2-4; TRBD2 reflects the table's D call only, with no check against the DNA. TRBV12-1 is marked as a pseudogene. CDR3 length: 19 residues. CDR3 sequence (DNA): TGTGCCAGCAGCTTTGGGGGGACTAGCGGGGGTCTAGCCAAAAACATTCAGTACTTC. It encodes CASSFGGTSGGLAKNIQYF.

V and J are TRBV6-1 and TRBJ1-6, with D unclear. CDR1 and CDR2 from the germline V gene are MNHNS and SASEGT. V was trimmed by 2 bases and J by 0 bases, leaving 20 bases between them. The CDR3 contains 20 residues. CDR3 DNA sequence: TGTGCCAGCAGTGAAAAGCCCGCCTTGCGGTTGAGCTCCTATAATTCACCCCTCCACTTT. Protein sequence: CASSEKPALRLSSYNSPLHF.

The V gene is TRBV5-4, the J gene TRBJ2-3, with D possibly being TRBD1 (6 bases). CDR1 and CDR2 from the germline V gene are SGHNT and YYREEE (reference sequence). The CDR3 is 14 amino acids. V lost 1 base to trimming and J lost 6 bases, with 12 bases between them. CDR3: CASSLPGAGDTQYF. DNA for the CDR3: TGTGCCAGCAGCTTGCCAGGGGCAGGTGATACGCAGTATTTT. Based on the CDR3 plus reference TRBV5-4 and TRBJ2-3, the full variable domain is ETGVTQSPTHLIKTRGQQVTLRCSSQSGHNTVSWYQQALGQGPQFIFQYYREEENGRGNFPPRFSGLQFPNYSSELNVNALELDDSALYLCASSLPGAGDTQYFGPGTRLTVL.

The chain has TRBV11-2 and TRBJ2-7; D remains unclear. The CDR3 spans 14 residues. Germline V gives CDR1 SGHAT, CDR2 FQNNGV. V shed 0 bases and J shed 3 bases, with 9 bases lying between them. The DNA of the CDR3 is TGTGCCAGCAGCTTAGAGGCAGGAATCTACGAGCAGTACTTC. Its protein product is CASSLEAGIYEQYF.

The chain recombines TRBV19 with TRBJ2-1, with 9 bases lining up with TRBD1. CDR3 length equals 15 residues. J was trimmed by 7 bases and V by 7 bases; bases with no gene match: 11. Germline V CDR1 and CDR2: LNHDA, SQIVND (reference sequence). The CDR3 is CASKRTGESRNEQFF. CDR3 bases: TGTGCCAGTAAAAGGACAGGGGAAAGTAGGAATGAGCAGTTCTTC.

About this clone itself: The same CDR3 also results from other DNA sequences found in this sample. This rearrangement joins TRBV7-9 to TRBJ1-1; D unclear. Germline CDR1 reads SEHNR; CDR2 reads FQNEAQ (reference sequence). The CDR3 spans 13 residues. Trimming shortened V by 6 bases and J by 5 bases, and 13 bases separated the two germline ends. In nucleotides, the CDR3 is TGTGCCAGCAGTTCGGAGGGCTATACTGAAGCTTTCTTT. It codes for CASSSEGYTEAFF.

The table lists this clone with a count of one. V usage is TRBV6-1 and J usage is TRBJ2-7, with D uncertain. Trimming stripped 4 bases from V and 1 base from J, with 8 bases between. The V gene's germline CDR1 is MNHNS and CDR2 SASEGT. This CDR3 comprises 13 residues. The CDR3 DNA is TGTGCCAGCAGTGTACCAGGTTCCTACGAGCAGTACTTC. It codes for CASSVPGSYEQYF.

The rearrangement links TRBV9 to TRBJ2-3; no clear D. The CDR3 length is 13 residues. Looked up from germline, CDR1 is SGDLS and CDR2 is YYNGEE. Trimming took off 0 bases at V and 5 bases at J, with 7 bases between the two ends. CDR3 nucleotides: TGTGCCAGCAGCGTAGATCTAAAAGATACGCAGTATTTT. Translation gives CASSVDLKDTQYF.

CDR3 sequence: CASSYYAGRRNEQFF. As DNA, the CDR3 is TGTGCCAGCAGTTATTACGCCGGGAGGAGGAATGAGCAGTTCTTC. The chain is built from TRBV6-5 and TRBJ2-1; TRBD2 aligns across 7 bases. The CDR3 loop spans 15 amino acids. Trimming at V came to 3 bases and at J to 7 bases, leaving 9 bases not matched to a gene. Germline-derived CDR1 and CDR2 are MNHEY and SVGAGI.

For the CDR3, the DNA is TGTGCCAGCAGTCAGGACAGGAACACTGAAGCTTTCTTT. The encoded protein is CASSQDRNTEAFF. V and J are TRBV7-8 and TRBJ1-1, with D tentatively TRBD1 (6 bases). Germline CDR1 is SGHVS and CDR2 is FQNEAQ. The V gene lost 6 bases and the J gene lost 1 base, with 9 bases spanning the gap. The CDR3 extends over 13 amino acids. The entire variable domain, with the rest obtained from reference TRBV7-8 and TRBJ1-1, is as follows: GAGVSQSPRYKVAKRGQDVALRCDPISGHVSLFWYQQALGQGPEFLTYFQNEAQLDKSGLPSDRFFAERPEGSVSTLKIQRTQQEDSAVYLCASSQDRNTEAFFGQGTRLTVV.

The chain couples TRBV27 to TRBJ1-1; D gene uncertain. Germline CDR1 is MNHEY and CDR2 is SMNVEV (reference sequence). V shed 7 bases and J shed 7 bases, with 7 bases lying between them. This CDR3 is built from 10 residues. The CDR3 sequence is CASIPGEAFF. CDR3 bases: TGTGCCAGCATCCCGGGTGAAGCTTTCTTT.

This clone was seen more than once but under ten times. The chain carries TRBV13 and TRBJ2-1; TRBD2 aligns across 8 bases. V shed 1 base and J 2 bases; nucleotides not matched to a gene: 4. Germline V gene sequence: CDR1 PRHDT, CDR2 FYEKMQ (reference sequence). The CDR3 has 16 residues. The CDR3 loop reads CASSLVISGAYNEQFF. The CDR3 region has the DNA TGTGCCAGCAGCTTAGTAATTAGCGGGGCCTACAATGAGCAGTTCTTC.

This clone was recorded once. The gene calls are TRBV18 and TRBJ1-2; the match to TRBD1 covers 8 bases. Germline V gene lookup returns CDR1 KGHSH and CDR2 LQKENI. The CDR3 has 14 residues. J was trimmed by 1 base and V by 4 bases; bases with no gene match: 2. For the CDR3, the DNA is TGTGCCAGCTCACTTGACAGGGGTAACTATGGCTACACCTTC. Translating gives CASSLDRGNYGYTF. Drawing the rest from reference TRBV18 and TRBJ1-2, the complete variable domain is NAGVMQNPRHLVRRRGQEARLRCSPMKGHSHVYWYRQLPEEGLKFMVYLQKENIIDESGMPKERFSAEFPKEGPSILRIQQVVRGDSAAYFCASSLDRGNYGYTFGSGTRLTVV.

This clone was observed a few times. The V call is TRBV7-2, the J call TRBJ2-7; TRBD1 is a possible D gene (5 bases). The CDR3 runs to 14 residues. With 5 bases removed from V and 1 base from J, the gap between germline ends came to 12 bases. The germline gives CDR1 SGHTA, CDR2 FQGNSA. In nucleotides, the CDR3 is TGTGCCAGCAGCCGCCTGGGGCAGTCCTACGAGCAGTACTTC. This sequence encodes CASSRLGQSYEQYF.

V is TRBV10-3 and J is TRBJ2-3; 7 nucleotides agree with TRBD2. This CDR3 has 15 amino acids. Germline loops: CDR1 ENHRY, CDR2 SYGVKD. With V trimmed by 3 bases and J by 0 bases, 3 bases remained unmatched. CDR3 residues: CAISEGSGSTDTQYF. The CDR3 DNA is TGTGCCATCAGTGAAGGTAGCGGGAGCACAGATACGCAGTATTTT.

This clone was detected a few times. The rearrangement links TRBV5-4 to TRBJ2-1; TRBD2 matches 13 bases. This CDR3 contains 15 residues. The germline gives CDR1 SGHNT, CDR2 YYREEE (reference sequence). The V and J ends lost 3 bases and 7 bases, in that order; junction bases with no gene match: 4. CDR3 nucleotide sequence: TGTGCCAGCAGCTCGTGGACTAGCGGGGGTAATGAGCAGTTCTTC. Translation gives CASSSWTSGGNEQFF.

The chain combines TRBV2 with TRBJ2-7; 7 positions agree with TRBD1. V lost 1 base and J lost 4; bases outside the gene matches: 4. The CDR3 spans 14 residues. Germline CDR1 and CDR2: SNHLY and FYNNEI. The CDR3 region is CASSEEQGKYEQYF. For the CDR3, the DNA is TGTGCCAGCAGTGAAGAACAGGGGAAATACGAGCAGTACTTC.